In this sample, the clone carrying this TCR beta chain turned up many times. The antigen remains unidentified. V was trimmed by 5 bases and J by 7 bases, leaving 10 bases between them. The CDR3 runs to 12 residues. CDR1 SGHKS and CDR2 YYEKEE come from the germline V gene (reference sequence). More than 9.5 ml fresh peripheral blood yielded the PBMCs. The data stem from a study of T cells in Graves' hyperthyroidism and ophthalmopathy. Study results and limitations: Using 13 V-J features, a model discriminated ophthalmopathy from stable hyperthyroidism.

Amplification of TCR beta CDR3 regions was performed using RNA transcripts as template. First-round RT-PCR of the TCR CDR3 relied on the HTBI primer set. Each CDR3 protein is one row after TCRdb ran MiXCR on the multiplex PCR reads. The table includes nearly 250,000 distinct CDR3 sequences, roughly 15% detected once. This TCR came from a woman aged 18-30 years with Graves' ophthalmopathy. The chain employs TRBV5-5 and TRBJ1-5, with D tentatively TRBD1 (6 bases). Material: blood. DNA for the CDR3: TGTGCCAGCAGTATCAGGGGACAGCCCCAGCATTTT. Protein sequence: CASSIRGQPQHF.